This T cell receptor beta chain was retrieved from a study of blood T cell repertoires in COVID-19 (dated by TCRdb to 2019 to 2021). At the level of the whole study: The collaborator samples originated in the United States, Italy and Spain and spanned the acute and convalescent phases of COVID-19. A freely available public database, intended as a resource for researchers studying the immune response to SARS-CoV-2, is where the repertoires were released. The material from the prospective study consisted of cDNA or gDNA derived from T cells, B-cell-depleted T cells, or PBMCs. Where HLA class I and class II types were available, the types were taken from metadata supplied by the sample provider, not from assay-based typing. The dataset comprised deeply sampled blood TCRbeta repertoires from subjects exposed to, actively infected with, or recovered from COVID-19. A de-identified subject ID, COVID-19 status, age in years and sex were almost always included in the sample metadata. The samples were drawn from two sources: the first 160 participants of the ongoing ImmuneRACE study, and over 950 subjects contributed by 6 global collaborators. What the study reported, not specific to this receptor: The amount of clinical and demographic metadata varied by source and participant and was provided uncurated.

Collaborating institutions collected whole blood in K2EDTA tubes following their own protocols. For TCRbeta analysis, collaborators shipped samples as frozen whole blood, isolated PBMCs, or DNA extracted from either of those sample types. TCRbeta CDR3 regions were amplified from genomic DNA using the immunoSEQ Assay, a bias-controlled multiplex PCR. The study's processing was this. The number of nucleated cells in each sample was estimated from the amplification of reference gene primers within the assay. To quantify the absolute abundance of each unique TCRbeta CDR3 rearrangement, sequence reads were collapsed and filtered. For each sample, productive Simpson clonality was calculated by taking the square root of Simpson's diversity index across productive rearrangements. TCRdb took over this immuneACCESS table, retaining in-frame rearrangements with V and J assigned. Such tables are incomplete; in checked studies, under half of the missing clones stem from an unresolved V gene, and the remainder is unexplained. V, J and clone size are those of that table, while D and trimming were read from the DNA. The sample records just over 90,000 clones, roughly 72% of which are singletons. About 7% of the sample is held by the ten biggest clonotypes.

CDR1 and CDR2 were assigned from the germline V gene as MDHEN and SYDVKM. The CDR3, from cysteine to phenylalanine, totals 13 residues. The DNA shown is the 39-base CDR3, in frame from base 1. V loses 7 bases of germline sequence and J loses 1 base, and the interval between the two ends is 10 bases. A single count supports this clone. Its antigen is not yet known. No much larger clonotype is one base removed from it; base qualities were not supplied. The sequence came from a man in his 70s with acute or convalescent COVID-19. The chain couples TRBV28 to TRBJ1-2; the D gene is unclear. The sequencing input was peripheral blood. The encoded CDR3 is CASTPRGNYGYTF. The DNA sequence is given as TGTGCCAGCACCCCCCGGGGTAACTATGGCTACACCTTC.